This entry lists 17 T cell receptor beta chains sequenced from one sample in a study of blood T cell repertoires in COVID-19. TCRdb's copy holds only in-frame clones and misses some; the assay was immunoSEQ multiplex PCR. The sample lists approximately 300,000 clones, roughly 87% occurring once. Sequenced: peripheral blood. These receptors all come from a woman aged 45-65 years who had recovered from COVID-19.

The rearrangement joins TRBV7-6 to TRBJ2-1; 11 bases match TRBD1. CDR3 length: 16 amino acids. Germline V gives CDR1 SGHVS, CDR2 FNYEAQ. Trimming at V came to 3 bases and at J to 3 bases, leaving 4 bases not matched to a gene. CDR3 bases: TGTGCCAGCAGCTTCCGGACAGGGGGCGTCTACAATGAGCAGTTCTTC. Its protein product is CASSFRTGGVYNEQFF.

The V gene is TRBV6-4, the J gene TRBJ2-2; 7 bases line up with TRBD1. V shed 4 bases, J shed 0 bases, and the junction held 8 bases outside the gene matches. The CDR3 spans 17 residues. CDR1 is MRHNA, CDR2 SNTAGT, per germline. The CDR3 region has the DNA TGTGCCAGCAGTGCCTCCTCCCAGGGGGCGAACACCGGGGAGCTGTTTTTT. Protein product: CASSASSQGANTGELFF.

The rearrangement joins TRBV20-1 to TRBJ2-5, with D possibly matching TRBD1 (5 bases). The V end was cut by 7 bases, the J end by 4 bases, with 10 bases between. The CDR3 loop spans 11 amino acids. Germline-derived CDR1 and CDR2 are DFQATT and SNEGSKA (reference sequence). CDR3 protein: CSVQGRETQYF. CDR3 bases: TGCAGTGTTCAGGGAAGAGAGACCCAGTACTTC.

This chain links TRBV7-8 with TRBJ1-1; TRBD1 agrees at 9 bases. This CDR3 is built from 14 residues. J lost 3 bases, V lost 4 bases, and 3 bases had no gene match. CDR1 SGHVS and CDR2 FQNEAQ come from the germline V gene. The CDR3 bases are TGTGCCAGCAGCTCCGGACAGGGGCACACTGAAGCTTTCTTT. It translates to CASSSGQGHTEAFF.

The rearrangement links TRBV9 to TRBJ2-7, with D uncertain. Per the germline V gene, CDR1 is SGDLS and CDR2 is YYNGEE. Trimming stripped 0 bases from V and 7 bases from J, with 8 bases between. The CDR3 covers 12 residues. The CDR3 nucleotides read TGTGCCAGCAGCGTAGATCGAGGAGAGCAGTACTTC. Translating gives CASSVDRGEQYF.

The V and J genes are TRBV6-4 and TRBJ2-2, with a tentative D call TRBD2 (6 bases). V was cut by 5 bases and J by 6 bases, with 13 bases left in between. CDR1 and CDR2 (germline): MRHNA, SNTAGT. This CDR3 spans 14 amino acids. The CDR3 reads CASSRGLRSGELFF. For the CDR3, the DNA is TGTGCCAGCAGTCGGGGACTTCGGTCCGGGGAGCTGTTTTTT.

Here the CDR3 reads CASRHRAGQGVSFF. In DNA, the CDR3 is TGTGCCAGCAGACACCGAGCGGGACAGGGGGTGTCTTTCTTT. V gene TRBV27 combines with J gene TRBJ1-1; 11 nucleotides agree with TRBD1. V was pared by 6 bases and J by 12 bases, with 12 bases of the junction left unmatched. The CDR3 runs to 14 residues. Germline lookup yields CDR1 MNHEY and CDR2 SMNVEV (reference sequence).

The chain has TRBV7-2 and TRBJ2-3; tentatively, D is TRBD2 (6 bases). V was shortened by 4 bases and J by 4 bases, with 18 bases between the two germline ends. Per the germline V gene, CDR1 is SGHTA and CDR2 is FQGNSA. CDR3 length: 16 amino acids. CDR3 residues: CASSWTIENLADTQYF. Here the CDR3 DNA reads TGTGCCAGCAGCTGGACTATAGAGAATTTGGCAGATACGCAGTATTTT.

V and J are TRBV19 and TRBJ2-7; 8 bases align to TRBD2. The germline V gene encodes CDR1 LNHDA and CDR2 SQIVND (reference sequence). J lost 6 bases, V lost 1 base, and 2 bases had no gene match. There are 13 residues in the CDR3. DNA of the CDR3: TGTGCCAGTAGTATAGGTGCGGGGGGCGAGCAGTACTTC. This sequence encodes CASSIGAGGEQYF. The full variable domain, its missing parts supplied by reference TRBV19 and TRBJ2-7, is DGGITQSPKYLFRKEGQNVTLSCEQNLNHDAMYWYRQDPGQGLRLIYYSQIVNDFQKGDIAEGYSVSREKKESFPLTVTSAQKNPTAFYLCASSIGAGGEQYFGPGTRLTVT.

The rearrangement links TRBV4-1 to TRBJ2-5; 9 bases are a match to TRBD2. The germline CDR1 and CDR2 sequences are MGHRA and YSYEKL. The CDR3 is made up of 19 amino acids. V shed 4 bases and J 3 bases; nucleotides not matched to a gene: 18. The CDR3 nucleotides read TGCGCCAGCAGCCGGAGGTGGGGGACTAGCCAACGTACGAAAGAGACCCAGTACTTC. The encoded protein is CASSRRWGTSQRTKETQYF.

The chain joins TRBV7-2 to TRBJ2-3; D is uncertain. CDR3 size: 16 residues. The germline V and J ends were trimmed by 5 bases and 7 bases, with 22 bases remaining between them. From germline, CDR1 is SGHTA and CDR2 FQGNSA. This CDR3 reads CASSRMGSSSTHTQYF. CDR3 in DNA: TGTGCCAGCAGCCGTATGGGCTCCTCCTCCACTCATACGCAGTATTTT. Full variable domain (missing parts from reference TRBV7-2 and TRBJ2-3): GAGVSQSPSNKVTEKGKDVELRCDPISGHTALYWYRQSLGQGLEFLIYFQGNSAPDKSGLPSDRFSAERTGGSVSTLTIQRTQQEDSAVYLCASSRMGSSSTHTQYFGPGTRLTVL.

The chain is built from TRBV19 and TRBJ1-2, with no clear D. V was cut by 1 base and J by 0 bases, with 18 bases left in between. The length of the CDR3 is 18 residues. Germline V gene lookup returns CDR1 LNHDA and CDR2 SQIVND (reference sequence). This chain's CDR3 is CASSIGGDRFLANYGYTF. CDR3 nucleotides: TGTGCCAGTAGTATAGGAGGAGACCGATTCTTGGCTAACTATGGCTACACCTTC.

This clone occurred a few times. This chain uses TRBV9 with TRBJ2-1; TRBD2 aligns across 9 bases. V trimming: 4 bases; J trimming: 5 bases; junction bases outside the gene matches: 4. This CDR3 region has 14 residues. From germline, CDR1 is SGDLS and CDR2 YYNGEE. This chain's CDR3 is CASSKRGDHNEQFF. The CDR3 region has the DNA TGTGCCAGCAGCAAGCGGGGGGACCACAATGAGCAGTTCTTC.

This chain's CDR3 is CASSQGLWGGGVKDEQFF. CDR3 bases: TGCGCCAGCAGCCAAGGTCTCTGGGGCGGGGGGGTGAAGGATGAGCAGTTCTTC. The V gene is TRBV4-3, the J gene TRBJ2-1, with 9 bases matching TRBD2. Germline CDR1 and CDR2: LGHNA and YSLEER. The CDR3 contains 18 residues. Germline trimming cut 1 base from V and 8 bases from J; bases unmatched to any gene: 15.

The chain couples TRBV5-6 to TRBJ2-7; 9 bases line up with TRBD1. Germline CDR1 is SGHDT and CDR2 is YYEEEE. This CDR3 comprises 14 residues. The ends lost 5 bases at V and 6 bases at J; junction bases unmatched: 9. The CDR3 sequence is CASSWDRDLPEQYF. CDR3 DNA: TGTGCCAGCAGTTGGGACAGGGATCTCCCCGAGCAGTACTTC.

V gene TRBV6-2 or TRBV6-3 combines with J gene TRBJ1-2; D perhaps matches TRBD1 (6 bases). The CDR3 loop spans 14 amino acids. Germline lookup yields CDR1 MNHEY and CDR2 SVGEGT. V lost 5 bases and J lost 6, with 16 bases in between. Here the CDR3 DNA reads TGTGCCAGCAGTCGGCAGGGGCAGGTCGATGGCTACACCTTC. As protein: CASSRQGQVDGYTF.

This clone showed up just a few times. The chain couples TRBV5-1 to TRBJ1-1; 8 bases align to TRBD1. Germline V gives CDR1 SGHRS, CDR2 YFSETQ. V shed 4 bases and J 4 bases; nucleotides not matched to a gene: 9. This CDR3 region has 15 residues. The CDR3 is CASSPDRGGGTEAFF. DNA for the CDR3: TGCGCCAGCAGCCCTGACAGGGGAGGAGGCACTGAAGCTTTCTTT.